The text below deals with one T cell receptor beta chain. This clonotype ranks as medium-sized (0.01 to 0.1%) by frequency alone, as no count is recorded. The antigen it binds to is not known. This sample is part of a study of T cells in severe cutaneous drug reactions (dated by TCRdb to about 2019). General notes on the study: Recruitment took place between the early 2010s and the late 2010s, drawing patients from Taiwan, Thailand and a European registry network. Enrollment was limited to patients whose SJS/TEN or DRESS diagnosis was probable or definite according to RegiSCAR criteria. Assignment of the culprit drug relied on both the Naranjo algorithm and the ALDEN drug causality algorithm. Blister fluids/cells, PBMC and other biological samples were taken from patients in the acute stage or the recovery stage. Single-cell sequencing, quantitative PCR validation, functional assays and transgenic mouse experiments were combined with bulk TCR sequencing. To build the libraries, iRepertoire multiplex PCR was used, and the authors pointed to a comparison in which iRepertoire and 5' RACE methods, with or without UMI, captured abundant clonotypes similarly. Study-level results and caveats: TRBV12-4 usage was strongly increased in CBZ-SJS/TEN patients, averaging about 30% in blister cells and roughly 5.3% in PBMC. Whether the public TCR generalizes to SJS/TEN caused by other drugs was noted by the authors as still needing further study. A public TCRbeta CDR3 was found in all seven CBZ-SJS/TEN blister samples (mean approximately 14%) but was undetectable or scarce in tolerant-control and healthy-donor PBMC.

The donors whose samples were sequenced had carbamazepine-induced Stevens-Johnson syndrome or toxic epidermal necrolysis (CBZ-SJS/TEN). The peripheral blood repertoires were taken from CBZ-SJS/TEN patients of two origins, about 5 Han Chinese and 6 or 7 European. Patients with drug-induced severe cutaneous adverse reactions had T cell receptor repertoires profiled by next-generation sequencing to look for drug-specific clonotypes. The RNA source was either peripheral blood mononuclear cells or blister cells from skin lesions. The germline V gene sets CDR1 to SGHVS and CDR2 to FNYEAQ. The CDR3 holds 14 amino acids from the cysteine to the phenylalanine. DNA is not recorded here. Library preparation used the iRepertoire multiplex PCR system with TCR subtype-specific primers for both bulk and single-cell sequencing. Multiplex PCR with primers targeting V, D and J gene regions was used to generate bulk TCR beta libraries. Roughly 95-500 ng of RNA per sample served as input for bulk TCR library preparation. Bulk TCR beta amplicons were sequenced on an Illumina MiSeq. On the authors' methods: Sample misassignments and low-quality sequencing reads were filtered out during quality control steps. CDR3 was defined as the amino acids lying between the Y[YFLI]C motif of the V-gene and the [FW]GXGT motif of the J-segment. The IMGT database served as the reference for assigning TRBV and TRBJ genes and CDR3 clonotypes. For each sample, TRBV expression was normalized against the mean for the same gene in PBMC from 44 healthy donors. Reprocessed by TCRdb, the reads give a single entry per CDR3 protein sequence, without DNA. Here the V and J calls rest on TCRdb's processing, not on the authors' analysis. The table for this sample shows about 21,000 distinct CDR3 sequences. Of the sample, 6.5% to 8% falls within the top ten clones.

The chain is assembled from TRBV7-6 and TRBJ2-1. The origin of this receptor is a human donor with toxic epidermal necrolysis, a severe cutaneous drug reaction. Sequencing was carried out using PBMCs. The CDR3 amino acid sequence is: CASSILESSNEQFF.